This entry concerns a single T cell receptor beta chain. What it recognizes is unknown. Individually, cDNA molecules had unique molecular identifiers attached to them. TCRdb itself ran the 5' RACE reads through MiXCR, one entry per CDR3 protein. The sample lists around 28,000 distinct CDR3 sequences; 5.1% were seen once. The data derive from a study of early T cells in non-severe SARS-CoV-2 infection. Study background: The chains were unpaired, and the sequenced material was bulk RNA from unsorted whole blood. Study-wide findings and caveats: The VDJdb matching leaned toward anti-spike CD8 responses and overlooked private and CD4 specificities.

This CDR3 has 15 amino acids. V dropped 2 bases and J dropped 6; count of bases not matched to a gene: 7. Germline V gene data show CDR1 as SGHTA and CDR2 as FQGNSA. The sequence was obtained from an adult who was a healthcare worker with PCR-confirmed SARS-CoV-2 infection or an uninfected control (not recorded which). The chain combines TRBV7-2 with TRBJ2-7, with 10 positions matching TRBD2. The sequencing input was whole blood. This chain's CDR3 is CASSLKAGGPREQYF. CDR3 nucleotide sequence: TGTGCCAGCAGCTTAAAAGCGGGAGGGCCACGCGAGCAGTACTTC. Filled out from reference TRBV7-2 and TRBJ2-7, the complete variable domain reads GAGVSQSPSNKVTEKGKDVELRCDPISGHTALYWYRQSLGQGLEFLIYFQGNSAPDKSGLPSDRFSAERTGGSVSTLTIQRTQQEDSAVYLCASSLKAGGPREQYFGPGTRLTVT.